A single sample gave rise to the 28 T cell receptor beta chains below, sequenced in a study of siplizumab effects on memory and regulatory T cells. The method was immunoSEQ multiplex PCR; TCRdb's version includes in-frame clones alone and lacks a portion of them. The data hold over 100,000 clones, with about 91% observed a single time. The sequenced material came from Tregs sorted from blood. These receptors originate from a human donor in good health.

The J gene is TRBJ1-2, the V gene TRBV10-3; D is unresolved. Between the trimmed V and J ends, which lost 3 bases and 8 bases, there was a span of 13 bases. Germline assignment: CDR1 ENHRY and CDR2 SYGVKD. This CDR3 has 13 amino acids. CDR3 coding DNA: TGTGCCATCAGTGAACGCCAGGCGGGAGGCTACACCTTC. It is translated as CAISERQAGGYTF.

V is TRBV7-9 and J is TRBJ2-5, with 7 positions matching TRBD1. J was trimmed by 1 base and V by 1 base; bases with no gene match: 6. This CDR3 is built from 16 residues. Germline assignment: CDR1 SEHNR and CDR2 FQNEAQ (reference sequence). CDR3 DNA: TGTGCCAGCAGCTTAGAAGGGACAGTCTTCCAAGAGACCCAGTACTTC. It yields the protein CASSLEGTVFQETQYF. Together with reference TRBV7-9 and TRBJ2-5, the CDR3 gives the full variable domain: DTGVSQNPRHKITKRGQNVTFRCDPISEHNRLYWYRQTLGQGPEFLTYFQNEAQLEKSRLLSDRFSAERPKGSFSTLEIQRTEQGDSAMYLCASSLEGTVFQETQYFGPGTRLLVL.

This clone was observed once. The chain combines TRBV14 with TRBJ2-5; D is undetermined. The CDR3 sequence is 14 residues long. Trimming removed 3 bases from V and 5 bases from J, with 13 bases in between. Germline CDR1 reads SGHDN; CDR2 reads FVKESK. CDR3 in amino acids: CASSHVSGRETQYF. CDR3 sequence (DNA): TGTGCCAGCAGCCATGTGTCGGGCAGGGAGACCCAGTACTTC. Full variable domain (outside the CDR3, taken from reference TRBV14 and TRBJ2-5): EAGVTQFPSHSVIEKGQTVTLRCDPISGHDNLYWYRRVMGKEIKFLLHFVKESKQDESGMPNNRFLAERTGGTYSTLKVQPAELEDSGVYFCASSHVSGRETQYFGPGTRLLVL.

This clone was found once. The genes are TRBV6-4 and TRBJ2-3; D not resolved. Trimming took 0 bases from V and 7 from J, leaving 11 bases between them. Germline values: CDR1 MRHNA, CDR2 SNTAGT. CDR3 length: 14 amino acids. CDR3 in amino acids: CASSDSRGSYTQYF. The CDR3 region has the DNA TGTGCCAGCAGTGACTCGCGTGGTTCCTATACGCAGTATTTT.

V gene TRBV18 combines with J gene TRBJ2-5; 7 bases map to TRBD1. After removal of 3 bases from V and 1 base from J, the junction contained 8 bases not matched to a gene. CDR3 length equals 16 residues. Germline V gene lookup returns CDR1 KGHSH and CDR2 LQKENI. The CDR3 DNA sequence: TGTGCCAGCTCACCGCTACAGGGGTTATCCCAAGAGACCCAGTACTTC. Protein sequence: CASSPLQGLSQETQYF.

This clone has only one observation. The chain has TRBV18 and TRBJ1-6; possibly TRBD1 for D (6 bases). Germline values: CDR1 KGHSH, CDR2 LQKENI. The CDR3 totals 15 residues. Deletions cut 5 bases from V and 8 bases from J, with 16 bases between. CDR3 coding DNA: TGTGCCAGCTCAAAGCCTACAGGGAAGGATTCACCCCTCCACTTT. Translated, it gives CASSKPTGKDSPLHF.

The table lists this clone with a few counts. The chain uses TRBV6-5 and TRBJ2-2, with 7 bases identical to TRBD1. Looked up from germline, CDR1 is MNHEY and CDR2 is SVGAGI. The CDR3 covers 15 residues. V shed 4 bases and J 4 bases; nucleotides not matched to a gene: 6. The CDR3 DNA is TGTGCCAGCAGTTCCGCGACAGGGAGCACCGGGGAGCTGTTTTTT. Its protein is CASSSATGSTGELFF.

The rearrangement uses TRBV2 and TRBJ1-2, with TRBD1 identical over 7 bases. Germline assignment: CDR1 SNHLY and CDR2 FYNNEI. The V gene end was trimmed by 6 bases and the J gene end by 7 bases; junction bases not matched to a gene: 8. This CDR3 comprises 13 residues. The CDR3 DNA sequence: TGTGCCAGCAGGTTCGACAGGGTCCCTGGCTACACCTTC. Protein: CASRFDRVPGYTF.

J is TRBJ2-6 and V is TRBV9, with 7 bases aligning to TRBD2. This CDR3 spans 16 amino acids. V gave up 0 bases and J gave up 1 base; unmatched junction bases: 1. The V gene's germline CDR1 is SGDLS and CDR2 YYNGEE. The CDR3 sequence is CASSVEAGSGANVLTF. DNA for the CDR3: TGTGCCAGCAGCGTAGAAGCGGGATCTGGGGCCAACGTCCTGACTTTC.

The chain is built from TRBV5-1 and TRBJ1-2, with 9 nucleotides matching TRBD1. The germline V gene encodes CDR1 SGHRS and CDR2 YFSETQ. The V and J ends lost 3 bases and 7 bases, in that order; junction bases with no gene match: 10. The CDR3 totals 15 residues. CDR3 amino acids: CASSSGQGSRGGYTF. CDR3 coding DNA: TGCGCCAGCAGCTCCGGACAGGGGAGCCGGGGTGGCTACACCTTC.

CDR3 protein: CASSLESYGSNQPQHF. The CDR3 DNA follows: TGTGCCAGCAGCTTGGAGTCCTACGGTAGCAATCAGCCCCAGCATTTT. The chain couples TRBV5-4 to TRBJ1-5; no clear D gene. The CDR3 contains 16 residues. V was cut by 0 bases and J by 0 bases, with 10 bases left in between. Germline CDR1 and CDR2: SGHNT and YYREEE (reference sequence).

The chain recombines TRBV10-3 with TRBJ2-1; a possible D gene is TRBD1 (6 bases). The germline gives CDR1 ENHRY, CDR2 SYGVKD. The length of the CDR3 is 13 residues. V was clipped by 1 base and J by 7 bases, with 8 bases between them. The CDR3: CAISEWQGNEQFF. CDR3 nucleotide sequence: TGTGCCATCAGTGAGTGGCAGGGGAATGAGCAGTTCTTC.

The chain uses TRBV5-4 and TRBJ2-6; D not certain. Looked up from germline, CDR1 is SGHNT and CDR2 is YYREEE (reference sequence). V was cut by 4 bases and J by 0 bases, with 8 bases left in between. The CDR3 length is 15 residues. CDR3 protein: CASSDTHSGANVLTF. The CDR3 DNA is TGTGCCAGCAGCGACACCCACTCTGGGGCCAACGTCCTGACTTTC. The entire variable domain, with the rest obtained from reference TRBV5-4 and TRBJ2-6, is as follows: ETGVTQSPTHLIKTRGQQVTLRCSSQSGHNTVSWYQQALGQGPQFIFQYYREEENGRGNFPPRFSGLQFPNYSSELNVNALELDDSALYLCASSDTHSGANVLTFGAGSRLTVL.

The V gene is TRBV11-2, the J gene TRBJ2-3, with D possibly TRBD1 on 5 matching bases. Germline CDR1 is SGHAT and CDR2 is FQNNGV. The CDR3 totals 16 residues. Trimming removed 6 bases from V and 1 base from J, with 17 bases in between. CDR3: CASSAGQRRGTDTQYF. The CDR3 DNA is TGTGCCAGCAGTGCCGGACAAAGACGTGGCACAGATACGCAGTATTTT.

The rearrangement joins TRBV6-5 to TRBJ1-5; unclear D gene. Trimming pared 6 bases from V and 0 bases from J, leaving 6 bases between. The CDR3 length is 13 residues. Per the germline V gene, CDR1 is MNHEY and CDR2 is SVGAGI. The CDR3 sequence: CASSPFSNQPQHF. DNA for the CDR3: TGTGCCAGCAGCCCATTTAGCAATCAGCCCCAGCATTTT.

The gene calls are TRBV29-1 and TRBJ2-7; D not certain. Germline lookup yields CDR1 SQVTM and CDR2 ANQGSEA. CDR3 length: 15 amino acids. V was clipped by 0 bases and J by 0 bases, with 12 bases between them. The CDR3 loop reads CSVEDHGFASYEQYF. CDR3 bases: TGCAGCGTTGAAGATCATGGCTTCGCCTCCTACGAGCAGTACTTC.

This chain uses TRBV21-1 with TRBJ1-2. TRBV21-1 is a known pseudogene. The CDR3 spans 13 residues. CDR3 DNA: TGTGCCAGTCCTCCGGGGAAAAGCTATGGCTACACCTTC. As protein: CASPPGKSYGYTF.

The rearrangement uses TRBV28 and TRBJ2-2, with D possibly TRBD2 on 7 matching bases. The CDR3 sequence is 13 residues long. The germline gives CDR1 MDHEN, CDR2 SYDVKM. The ends were cut back, 8 bases at V and 4 bases at J, with 11 bases in the middle. In DNA form, the CDR3 reads TGTGCCAGCGGGGGGGCGGCCACCGGGGAGCTGTTTTTT. Translating it yields CASGGAATGELFF.

This clone was detected only once. CDR3 DNA: TGTGCCAGCAGCCAAAATTTCAGGGCCGGGGGAGAGACCCAGTACTTC. This translates into CASSQNFRAGGETQYF. This chain uses TRBV9 with TRBJ2-5; possible D gene TRBD2, 6 bases. The CDR3 totals 16 residues. The V end was cut by 4 bases, the J end by 4 bases, with 20 bases between. Germline loops: CDR1 SGDLS, CDR2 YYNGEE.

V usage is TRBV7-9 and J usage is TRBJ1-2; a possible D gene is TRBD1 (6 bases). Germline CDR1 and CDR2: SEHNR and FQNEAQ (reference sequence). The CDR3 contains 14 residues. The ends were cut back, 4 bases at V and 4 bases at J, with 13 bases in the middle. CDR3 loop: CASSSTGFVYGYTF. In DNA form, the CDR3 reads TGTGCCAGCAGCTCAACAGGGTTCGTCTATGGCTACACCTTC.

This clone is a singleton in its sample. The rearrangement uses TRBV7-9 and TRBJ1-2, with a tentative D call TRBD1 (5 bases). Germline V CDR1 and CDR2: SEHNR, FQNEAQ (reference sequence). There are 14 residues in the CDR3. V was pared by 6 bases and J by 0 bases, with 11 bases between. CDR3 in amino acids: CASRLTEANYGYTF. The CDR3 coding sequence is TGTGCCAGCAGGCTGACAGAAGCTAACTATGGCTACACCTTC.

This chain links TRBV5-1 with TRBJ2-7; D gene unclear. Germline V gene data show CDR1 as SGHRS and CDR2 as YFSETQ. The CDR3 consists of 12 residues. Trimming pared 4 bases from V and 0 bases from J, leaving 5 bases between. In DNA form, the CDR3 reads TGCGCCAGCAGCGGGCACTCCTACGAGCAGTACTTC. It is translated as CASSGHSYEQYF. The full variable domain, rest sourced from reference TRBV5-1 and TRBJ2-7, is KAGVTQTPRYLIKTRGQQVTLSCSPISGHRSVSWYQQTPGQGLQFLFEYFSETQRNKGNFPGRFSGRQFSNSRSEMNVSTLELGDSALYLCASSGHSYEQYFGPGTRLTVT.

The chain links TRBV19 to TRBJ2-1, with D perhaps being TRBD1 or TRBD2 (5 bases each). This CDR3 is 16 amino acids long. V lost 5 bases, J lost 3 bases, and 17 bases lay in between. Germline V gene data show CDR1 as LNHDA and CDR2 as SQIVND (reference sequence). The CDR3 region is CASSVGPAARYNEQFF. The CDR3 coding sequence is TGTGCCAGTAGTGTGGGACCCGCGGCTCGCTACAATGAGCAGTTCTTC.

The chain uses TRBV6-6 and TRBJ2-3; D perhaps matches TRBD2 (5 bases). The CDR3 contains 15 residues. Germline CDR1 is MNHNY and CDR2 is SVGAGI (reference sequence). The V end lost 2 bases, the J end lost 6 bases, and 15 bases lay between the germline ends. The CDR3 coding sequence is TGTGCCAGCAGTTACGGTGCTCAGAGAGGGGATACGCAGTATTTT. Translating it yields CASSYGAQRGDTQYF.

V is TRBV19 and J is TRBJ1-4; no clear D gene. The germline V gene has CDR1 LNHDA and CDR2 SQIVND (reference sequence). Between the trimmed V and J ends, which lost 7 bases and 0 bases, there was a span of 12 bases. The CDR3 is 15 amino acids. CDR3 DNA: TGTGCCAGTACCTTCTCCGGGCCAACTAATGAAAAACTGTTTTTT. Amino acid sequence: CASTFSGPTNEKLFF.

The J gene is TRBJ1-1, the V gene TRBV7-9; TRBD1 might be the D (5 bases). This CDR3 comprises 14 residues. V was shortened by 2 bases and J by 0 bases, with 7 bases between the two germline ends. In germline, CDR1 is SEHNR, CDR2 FQNEAQ (reference sequence). The CDR3 DNA follows: TGTGCCAGCAGCTTACAGGGCCTGAACACTGAAGCTTTCTTT. Its translation is CASSLQGLNTEAFF. Complete variable domain (other parts from reference TRBV7-9 and TRBJ1-1): DTGVSQNPRHKITKRGQNVTFRCDPISEHNRLYWYRQTLGQGPEFLTYFQNEAQLEKSRLLSDRFSAERPKGSFSTLEIQRTEQGDSAMYLCASSLQGLNTEAFFGQGTRLTVV.

The table lists this clone with a count of one. The V gene is TRBV7-7, the J gene TRBJ2-5, with TRBD1 identical over 8 bases. Germline values: CDR1 SSHAT, CDR2 FNYEAQ (reference sequence). Trimming took 1 base from V and 4 from J; bases not matched to a gene: 8. The CDR3 contains 16 residues. The DNA for the CDR3 is TGTGCCAGCAGCTTAGGACCCGGACAGGGCAGAGAGACCCAGTACTTC. Its translation: CASSLGPGQGRETQYF.

This clone was seen once. The CDR3 DNA reads TGTGCCAGTAGGCCCGGGACAGGGTTTTTTTCTTCTGGGGCCAACGTCCTGACTTTC. It yields the protein CASRPGTGFFSSGANVLTF. V is TRBV19 and J is TRBJ2-6, with 9 bases identical to TRBD1. V lost 6 bases to trimming and J lost 1 base; unmatched junction nucleotides: 13. The germline gives CDR1 LNHDA, CDR2 SQIVND (reference sequence). There are 19 residues in the CDR3.